The 14 T cell receptor beta chains listed next were all sequenced from one sample in a study of blood T cell repertoires in COVID-19. Sequencing used immunoSEQ multiplex PCR; TCRdb keeps in-frame clones, though not all of them. The table lists almost 250,000 clones, roughly 91% of them singletons. The sample taken for sequencing was PBMCs or T cells enriched from blood (not recorded which). The receptors come from a woman between 25 and 40 years old who had recovered from COVID-19.

This chain joins TRBV27 and TRBJ1-2, with 7 bases lining up with TRBD1. Germline loops: CDR1 MNHEY, CDR2 SMNVEV (reference sequence). The V segment lost 3 bases and the J segment 4 bases; nucleotides outside the gene matches: 8. The CDR3 has 15 amino acids. CDR3 residues: CASSFNVDRSYGYTF. The CDR3 nucleotides are TGTGCCAGCAGTTTTAACGTGGACAGGAGCTATGGCTACACCTTC.

This rearrangement joins TRBV9 to TRBJ2-1; TRBD2 aligns across 9 bases. The junction had 11 bases not matched to a gene; V was cut back by 4 bases and J by 6 bases. Germline V gene lookup returns CDR1 SGDLS and CDR2 YYNGEE. The CDR3 covers 16 residues. DNA of the CDR3: TGTGCCAGCAGCCCGGGAAGCGGGAGGCTCCTCAATGAGCAGTTCTTC. The encoded protein is CASSPGSGRLLNEQFF.

The chain employs TRBV2 and TRBJ1-6; 9 nucleotides line up with TRBD1. There are 14 residues in the CDR3. Trimming at V came to 9 bases and at J to 8 bases, leaving 8 bases not matched to a gene. The germline CDR1 and CDR2 sequences are SNHLY and FYNNEI. This CDR3 is CASNGDRGDSPLHF. The CDR3 coding sequence is TGTGCCAGTAACGGTGACAGGGGGGATTCACCCCTCCACTTT.

The genes are TRBV18 and TRBJ1-1; 10 bases line up with TRBD1. V dropped 3 bases and J dropped 7; count of bases not matched to a gene: 8. CDR1 is KGHSH, CDR2 LQKENI, per germline. The CDR3 has 15 amino acids. The CDR3 protein is CASSPSGTGVGEAFF. CDR3 DNA sequence: TGTGCCAGCTCACCGTCCGGGACAGGGGTGGGTGAAGCTTTCTTT.

The chain carries TRBV15 and TRBJ2-1; D is ambiguous. Trimming cost V 8 bases and J 4 bases, with 15 bases left between them. Per the germline V gene, CDR1 is LNHNV and CDR2 is YYDKDF (reference sequence). CDR3 length equals 14 residues. The CDR3 spells CATDEVKRYNEQFF. In DNA form, the CDR3 reads TGTGCCACCGACGAGGTCAAGAGGTACAATGAGCAGTTCTTC.

V is TRBV28 and J is TRBJ2-3; D possibly corresponds to TRBD2 (5 bases). The CDR3 consists of 14 residues. V shed 6 bases and J shed 1 base, with 11 bases lying between them. Germline V gene data show CDR1 as MDHEN and CDR2 as SYDVKM. CDR3 loop: CASSPGRGTDTQYF. The CDR3 region has the DNA TGTGCCAGCAGCCCCGGGCGGGGCACAGATACGCAGTATTTT. The full variable domain, rest sourced from reference TRBV28 and TRBJ2-3, is DVKVTQSSRYLVKRTGEKVFLECVQDMDHENMFWYRQDPGLGLRLIYFSYDVKMKEKGDIPEGYSVSREKKERFSLILESASTNQTSMYLCASSPGRGTDTQYFGPGTRLTVL.

The rearrangement uses TRBV7-2 and TRBJ2-3; the match to TRBD2 covers 7 bases. Germline trimming cut 1 base from V and 6 bases from J; bases unmatched to any gene: 4. Germline V gene lookup returns CDR1 SGHTA and CDR2 FQGNSA. CDR3 length: 14 amino acids. The DNA for the CDR3 is TGTGCCAGCAGCTTAGAGGGAGGGCCGGATACGCAGTATTTT. Protein: CASSLEGGPDTQYF.

This sequence joins TRBV4-2 and TRBJ2-7; possible D gene TRBD2, 6 bases. The CDR3 is 17 amino acids. CDR1 and CDR2 (germline): LGHNA, YNFKEQ. V gave up 0 bases and J gave up 2 bases, with 17 bases separating them. CDR3 loop: CASSQDLIGRATYEQYF. The CDR3 coding sequence is TGTGCCAGCAGCCAAGACTTAATCGGGAGAGCAACCTACGAGCAGTACTTC.

The chain carries TRBV4-2 and TRBJ2-1, with 8 bases identical to TRBD2. The germline V gene encodes CDR1 LGHNA and CDR2 YNFKEQ. Germline trimming cut 3 bases from V and 6 bases from J; bases unmatched to any gene: 4. The CDR3 runs 14 residues. This CDR3 reads CASSHAGTSNEQFF. CDR3 coding DNA: TGTGCCAGCAGCCACGCCGGGACTAGCAATGAGCAGTTCTTC.

J is TRBJ2-7 and V is TRBV7-8; TRBD1 matches 7 bases. Germline V gene data show CDR1 as SGHVS and CDR2 as FQNEAQ. V lost 3 bases to trimming and J lost 5 bases; unmatched junction nucleotides: 4. The CDR3 has 13 residues. The CDR3 DNA is TGTGCCAGCAGCTTGGGGGACAGAGACGAGCAGTACTTC. This encodes CASSLGDRDEQYF.

This clone has just one count. The rearrangement joins TRBV25-1 to TRBJ2-7, with D perhaps TRBD2 (5 bases). The germline V and J ends were trimmed by 3 bases and 6 bases, with 12 bases remaining between them. The CDR3 runs to 13 residues. Germline CDR1 is MGHDK and CDR2 is SYGVNS. DNA for the CDR3: TGTGCCAGCAGTGATTTACTAGATGCCGAGCAGTACTTC. Its protein product is CASSDLLDAEQYF.

This clone was counted once. CDR3 sequence: CASSQDWNRVETQYF. DNA of the CDR3: TGCGCCAGCAGCCAAGATTGGAACAGGGTTGAGACCCAGTACTTC. The gene calls are TRBV4-3 and TRBJ2-5; TRBD1 is a possible D gene (6 bases). CDR1 LGHNA and CDR2 YSLEER come from the germline V gene. This CDR3 comprises 15 residues. The germline V and J ends were trimmed by 0 bases and 5 bases, with 13 bases remaining between them.

The rearrangement links TRBV5-8 to TRBJ2-2; 11 bases line up with TRBD2. In germline, CDR1 is SGHTS, CDR2 YDEGEE. CDR3 length: 17 residues. The J segment lost 1 base and the V segment lost 0 bases, leaving 2 bases of the junction unmatched. CDR3 loop: CASSLVGLAVNTGELFF. For the CDR3, the DNA is TGTGCCAGCAGCTTGGTGGGACTAGCGGTGAACACCGGGGAGCTGTTTTTT. Complete variable domain (other parts from reference TRBV5-8 and TRBJ2-2): EAGVTQSPTHLIKTRGQQATLRCSPISGHTSVYWYQQALGLGLQFLLWYDEGEERNRGNFPPRFSGRQFPNYSSELNVNALELEDSALYLCASSLVGLAVNTGELFFGEGSRLTVL.

In DNA, the CDR3 is TGTGCCAGCAGCTTAGTCGGGAGCCCAGACTTCCTTTACAATGAGCAGTTCTTC. Residues: CASSLVGSPDFLYNEQFF. The V gene is TRBV7-3, the J gene TRBJ2-1, with D possibly matching TRBD2 (6 bases). Germline CDR1 reads SGHTA; CDR2 reads FQGTGA. V shed 2 bases and J shed 4 bases, with 21 bases lying between them. The CDR3 contains 18 residues.